Listed below are T cell receptor beta chains from one sample, sequenced in a study of CD8+ T cells in alopecia areata. The data were produced by immunoSEQ multiplex PCR, yet TCRdb's version contains in-frame clones alone and is incomplete. In the table there are 150,000 to 200,000 clones, around 64% of which are singletons. The sample was CD4+ T cells sorted from blood, taken around week 50, from a patient treated with tofacitinib. These receptors originate from a human donor with alopecia areata. The CDR3 runs from the conserved cysteine through the conserved F or W. A D gene is named only where the DNA matches it firmly. Only some rows state a clone size, as once, few, many or a class for expanded clones.

v_gene: TRBV28
len: 15
d_gene: TRBD2
abundance: NA
j_gene: TRBJ2-7
CDR3aa: CASSRASGDSYEQYF
CDR3nt: TGTGCCAGCAGCCGCGCTAGCGGAGACTCCTACGAGCAGTACTTC

v_gene: TRBV5-1
len: 13
d_gene: TRBD1
abundance: NA
j_gene: TRBJ1-2
CDR3aa: CASSKDREYGYTF
CDR3nt: TGCGCCAGCAGCAAGGACAGGGAGTATGGCTACACCTTC

v_gene: TRBV29-1
len: 13
d_gene: TRBD1
abundance: NA
j_gene: TRBJ1-2
CDR3aa: CSVDQGVGYGYTF
CDR3nt: TGCAGCGTTGATCAGGGGGTAGGGTATGGCTACACCTTC

v_gene: TRBV4-1
len: 15
d_gene: NA
abundance: NA
j_gene: TRBJ1-4
CDR3aa: CASSYQDATNEKLFF
CDR3nt: TGCGCCAGCAGCTACCAGGATGCAACTAATGAAAAACTGTTTTTT

v_gene: TRBV10-3
len: 12
d_gene: NA
abundance: NA
j_gene: TRBJ2-1
CDR3aa: CATSDGDNEQFF
CDR3nt: TGTGCCACCTCGGACGGAGACAATGAGCAGTTCTTC

v_gene: TRBV30
len: 20
d_gene: TRBD1
abundance: NA
j_gene: TRBJ1-6
CDR3aa: CAWSVPPGQGPQGRNSPLHF
CDR3nt: TGTGCCTGGAGTGTCCCTCCGGGACAGGGTCCCCAGGGACGAAATTCACCCCTCCACTTT

v_gene: TRBV5-4
len: 13
d_gene: NA
abundance: NA
j_gene: TRBJ2-2
CDR3aa: CASSFRITGELFF
CDR3nt: TGTGCCAGCAGCTTTAGGATTACCGGGGAGCTGTTTTTT

v_gene: TRBV4-3
len: 14
d_gene: NA
abundance: few
j_gene: TRBJ2-3
CDR3aa: CASSQNRGSDTQYF
CDR3nt: TGCGCCAGCAGCCAAAACCGGGGTTCAGATACGCAGTATTTT

v_gene: TRBV2
len: 16
d_gene: NA
abundance: NA
j_gene: TRBJ2-5
CDR3aa: CASSTLQRGQGETQYF
CDR3nt: TGTGCCAGCAGTACGCTGCAGCGAGGCCAGGGAGAGACCCAGTACTTC

v_gene: TRBV5-4
len: 14
d_gene: TRBD1
abundance: NA
j_gene: TRBJ2-5
CDR3aa: CASSSRQGEETQYF
CDR3nt: TGTGCCAGCAGCTCACGACAGGGTGAGGAGACCCAGTACTTC

v_gene: TRBV6-1
len: 15
d_gene: TRBD2
abundance: NA
j_gene: TRBJ2-7
CDR3aa: CASKLAGTTSYEQYF
CDR3nt: TGTGCCAGCAAACTTGCCGGGACTACCAGTTACGAGCAGTACTTC

v_gene: TRBV6-1
len: 13
d_gene: NA
abundance: NA
j_gene: TRBJ1-1
CDR3aa: CASRRTESTEAFF
CDR3nt: TGTGCCAGCAGAAGGACAGAGAGCACTGAAGCTTTCTTT

v_gene: TRBV13
len: 15
d_gene: TRBD1
abundance: once
j_gene: TRBJ2-7
CDR3aa: CASSPRTGRSDEQYF
CDR3nt: TGTGCCAGCAGCCCGAGGACAGGGAGGTCGGACGAGCAGTACTTC

v_gene: TRBV5-1
len: 17
d_gene: TRBD2
abundance: few
j_gene: TRBJ2-3
CDR3aa: CASSSRLAGGVQDTQYF
CDR3nt: TGCGCCAGCAGCTCCAGACTAGCGGGGGGAGTGCAGGATACGCAGTATTTT

v_gene: TRBV11-1
len: 13
d_gene: NA
abundance: NA
j_gene: TRBJ1-1
CDR3aa: CASSEYRVPEAFF
CDR3nt: TGTGCCAGCAGCGAGTACAGGGTACCCGAAGCTTTCTTT

v_gene: TRBV2
len: 16
d_gene: NA
abundance: few
j_gene: TRBJ1-6
CDR3aa: CASSEWPGRLNSPLHF
CDR3nt: TGTGCCAGCAGTGAATGGCCGGGGCGCCTTAATTCACCCCTCCACTTT

v_gene: TRBV9
len: 17
d_gene: TRBD2
abundance: few
j_gene: TRBJ2-1
CDR3aa: CASSVDGLAGVLNEQFF
CDR3nt: TGTGCCAGCAGCGTAGATGGACTAGCGGGGGTTCTTAATGAGCAGTTCTTC

v_gene: TRBV18
len: 13
d_gene: NA
abundance: few
j_gene: TRBJ2-5
CDR3aa: CASSPDGSGTQYF
CDR3nt: TGTGCCAGCTCACCAGATGGGAGCGGGACCCAGTACTTC

v_gene: TRBV30
len: 14
d_gene: NA
abundance: NA
j_gene: TRBJ1-2
CDR3aa: CAWASDRANYGYTF
CDR3nt: TGTGCCTGGGCTTCGGACAGAGCAAACTATGGCTACACCTTC

v_gene: TRBV6-1
len: 13
d_gene: TRBD1
abundance: NA
j_gene: TRBJ1-5
CDR3aa: CASSAGGEQPQHF
CDR3nt: TGTGCCAGCAGTGCAGGGGGCGAACAGCCCCAGCATTTT

v_gene: TRBV5-1
len: 13
d_gene: NA
abundance: NA
j_gene: TRBJ1-1
CDR3aa: CASSPQGNTEAFF
CDR3nt: TGCGCCAGCAGCCCGCAGGGGAACACTGAAGCTTTCTTT

v_gene: TRBV7-9
len: 16
d_gene: NA
abundance: many
j_gene: TRBJ2-3
CDR3aa: CASSPAGRSGADTQYF
CDR3nt: TGTGCCAGCAGCCCCGCGGGCCGGTCGGGGGCAGATACGCAGTATTTT

v_gene: TRBV10-2
len: 14
d_gene: NA
abundance: few
j_gene: TRBJ2-2
CDR3aa: CASSESGNTGELFF
CDR3nt: TGCGCCAGCAGTGAGTCAGGGAACACCGGGGAGCTGTTTTTT

v_gene: TRBV5-1
len: 16
d_gene: TRBD1
abundance: many
j_gene: TRBJ2-1
CDR3aa: CASSTEQGMAYNEQFF
CDR3nt: TGCGCCAGCAGCACCGAACAGGGGATGGCCTACAATGAGCAGTTCTTC

v_gene: TRBV25-1
len: 14
d_gene: NA
abundance: NA
j_gene: TRBJ1-2
CDR3aa: CASSDSLTMIGYTF
CDR3nt: TGTGCCAGCAGCGACTCCCTGACTATGATAGGCTACACCTTC

v_gene: TRBV30
len: 13
d_gene: TRBD2
abundance: NA
j_gene: TRBJ2-3
CDR3aa: CAWSSGGPYTQYF
CDR3nt: TGTGCCTGGAGCAGCGGGGGACCTTATACGCAGTATTTT

v_gene: TRBV7-2
len: 16
d_gene: NA
abundance: few
j_gene: TRBJ2-7
CDR3aa: CASSLIGRGVIYEQYF
CDR3nt: TGTGCCAGCAGCTTAATTGGTAGGGGGGTGATCTACGAGCAGTACTTC

v_gene: TRBV6-5
len: 13
d_gene: NA
abundance: few
j_gene: TRBJ2-5
CDR3aa: CASTDSGQETQYF
CDR3nt: TGTGCCAGCACGGACTCCGGGCAAGAGACCCAGTACTTC